One sample yielded the 3 T cell receptor beta chains listed below, sequenced in a study of blood T cells in healthy people across ages. Through a sample-barcoded 5' primer and a J-beta primer mix, a second PCR was run for about 6 to 11 cycles. One entry per CDR3 protein, called by TCRdb with MiXCR from the 5' RACE reads. This table has about 1,400,000 distinct CDR3 sequences, roughly 60% appearing once. Sequenced material: blood. All receptors come from a man younger than 30 in good health.

The chain links TRBV7-8 to TRBJ1-2; D unclear. Germline V gives CDR1 SGHVS, CDR2 FQNEAQ. This CDR3 is 15 amino acids long. Between the trimmed V and J ends, which lost 2 bases and 0 bases, there was a span of 10 bases. DNA of the CDR3: TGTGCCAGCAGCTTAAGACCCTATCCTAACTATGGCTACACCTTC. The encoded protein is CASSLRPYPNYGYTF.

This clonotype was seen once. The rearrangement links TRBV20-1 to TRBJ2-1; TRBD2 matches 11 bases. Germline values: CDR1 DFQATT, CDR2 SNEGSKA (reference sequence). CDR3 length: 15 amino acids. V shed 0 bases, J shed 8 bases, and the junction held 6 bases outside the gene matches. CDR3 sequence reads: CSARESSGRGDEQFF. In DNA, the CDR3 is TGCAGTGCTAGAGAAAGTAGCGGGAGGGGGGATGAGCAGTTCTTC.

The genes are TRBV10-3 and TRBJ1-2; a weak D match, TRBD1 (5 bases). The CDR3 length is 17 residues. Germline CDR1 ENHRY, CDR2 SYGVKD. V was cut by 6 bases and J by 4 bases, with 24 bases left in between. CDR3 amino acids: CAISATGHSTSRYGYTF. The CDR3 DNA follows: TGTGCCATCAGCGCCACAGGCCATTCAACGTCACGCTATGGCTACACCTTC.